The next 32 T cell receptor beta chains were all read from a single sample in a study of T-cell memory formation after mild COVID-19 (dated by TCRdb to the early 2020s). Library preparation used 5' RACE. The sample was run on an Illumina NovaSeq 6000. TCRdb passed the public sequencing reads through fastp at Q25 and MiXCR, retaining productive beta sequences. Rows merge per CDR3 protein into single entries with the most common DNA and genes. The sample data list 120,000 to 150,000 distinct CDR3 sequences, and more than 13% of these were observed just once. Of the sample, around 28% falls within the top ten clones. Material for sequencing was PBMCs or a T cell subset sorted from them (not recorded which). The origin of the receptors is an adult woman who had mild COVID-19 (a few samples of this study predate the infection). The sample titles of this study are shuffled in the database, so cell type and time point are left out; the donor was told from shared clones.

V usage is TRBV7-9 and J usage is TRBJ1-1; D possibly corresponds to TRBD1 (6 bases). CDR1 and CDR2 from the germline V gene are SEHNR and FQNEAQ (reference sequence). CDR3 size: 14 residues. Trimming cost V 1 base and J 8 bases, with 14 bases left between them. CDR3 amino acids: CASSLGGGVSEAFF. Written as DNA, the CDR3 is TGTGCCAGCAGCTTAGGAGGGGGGGTCTCAGAAGCTTTCTTT.

This clonotype was seen more than once but under ten times. The chain combines TRBV20-1 with TRBJ2-7; no clear D gene. This CDR3 has 17 residues. V lost 2 bases, J lost 1 base, and 21 bases lay in between. Germline V CDR1 and CDR2: DFQATT, SNEGSKA (reference sequence). The CDR3 sequence: CSARFGGREAISYEQYF. CDR3 in DNA: TGCAGTGCTAGATTTGGTGGTAGGGAAGCCATATCCTACGAGCAGTACTTC.

The sample holds a few counts of this clonotype. The chain joins TRBV2 to TRBJ2-7; the match to TRBD2 covers 9 bases. CDR3 length: 15 residues. J gave up 6 bases and V 8 bases, and 14 bases lay outside the gene matches. Germline V gene data show CDR1 as SNHLY and CDR2 as FYNNEI. CDR3 loop: CASRLVGTSLGEQYF. The CDR3 bases are TGTGCCAGCCGCCTTGTAGGGACTAGCTTGGGCGAGCAGTACTTC.

This clonotype came up many times. The J gene is TRBJ2-3, the V gene TRBV4-3; the D gene is possibly TRBD1 (5 bases). The CDR3 is 15 amino acids. Trimming took 3 bases from V and 2 from J, leaving 12 bases between them. Germline loops: CDR1 LGHNA, CDR2 YSLEER. CDR3 DNA sequence: TGCGCCAGCAGCCACGGTCTTGGGGCCACAGATACGCAGTATTTT. This gives the protein CASSHGLGATDTQYF.

This clonotype is a singleton in its sample. V is TRBV7-9 and J is TRBJ2-7; 8 bases line up with TRBD2. V trimming: 4 bases; J trimming: 6 bases; junction bases outside the gene matches: 8. This CDR3 spans 14 amino acids. Germline V gives CDR1 SEHNR, CDR2 FQNEAQ (reference sequence). The CDR3 DNA is TGTGCCAGCAGCTGGCAGGGACTAGTTCCCGAGCAGTACTTC. This translates into CASSWQGLVPEQYF.

The chain couples TRBV5-6 to TRBJ2-1, with 10 bases matching TRBD2. V lost 4 bases and J lost 5; bases outside the gene matches: 6. Germline V lookup: CDR1 SGHDT, CDR2 YYEEEE. This CDR3 comprises 15 residues. CDR3 sequence (DNA): TGTGCCAGCAGCAACCGACTAGCGGGTGACAATGAGCAGTTCTTC. Its translation: CASSNRLAGDNEQFF.

This clonotype appeared many times. V is TRBV7-9 and J is TRBJ2-1; 12 positions agree with TRBD2. The ends lost 0 bases at V and 6 bases at J; junction bases unmatched: 0. Germline lookup yields CDR1 SEHNR and CDR2 FQNEAQ (reference sequence). CDR3 length equals 15 residues. CDR3 loop: CASSLATSGGNEQFF. Here the CDR3 DNA reads TGTGCCAGCAGCTTAGCGACTAGCGGGGGCAATGAGCAGTTCTTC.

This clonotype was seen more than once but under ten times. J is TRBJ1-1 and V is TRBV18; tentatively, D is TRBD1 (5 bases). V was pared by 2 bases and J by 5 bases, with 15 bases between. Germline V gene sequence: CDR1 KGHSH, CDR2 LQKENI. The CDR3 has 15 residues. The CDR3 nucleotides are TGTGCCAGCTCACCAGCAGGGTTAAGTTCAACTGAAGCTTTCTTT. It yields the protein CASSPAGLSSTEAFF.

This clonotype turned up a few times. This chain uses TRBV7-6 with TRBJ2-7; D is possibly TRBD1 (6 bases). The germline gives CDR1 SGHVS, CDR2 FNYEAQ. Trimming removed 5 bases at V and 7 bases at J, with 15 bases between. This CDR3 region has 13 residues. As DNA, the CDR3 is TGTGCCAGCAGCCCAGGGGACGGATGGGAGCAGTACTTC. Its translation: CASSPGDGWEQYF.

This clonotype showed up many times. V and J are TRBV12-3 or TRBV12-4 and TRBJ2-5; possibly TRBD2 for D (5 bases). The length of the CDR3 is 12 residues. V dropped 5 bases and J dropped 5 bases, with 9 bases sitting between them. CDR3 in DNA: TGTGCCAGCAGTCCTCCGGGGGAGACCCAGTACTTC. Protein sequence: CASSPPGETQYF.

The chain recombines TRBV20-1 with TRBJ2-5; tentatively, D is TRBD1 or TRBD2 (5 bases each). Germline V gene lookup returns CDR1 DFQATT and CDR2 SNEGSKA (reference sequence). This CDR3 region has 19 residues. Trimming removed 1 base at V and 1 base at J, with 25 bases between. The CDR3 reads CSARGSEVRHPGTQETQYF. DNA for the CDR3: TGCAGTGCTAGAGGATCCGAGGTGCGCCATCCCGGGACCCAAGAGACCCAGTACTTC.

The sample holds a few counts of this clonotype. V gene TRBV18 combines with J gene TRBJ1-3; 8 bases are a match to TRBD1. V dropped 4 bases and J dropped 4; count of bases not matched to a gene: 9. Germline CDR1 reads KGHSH; CDR2 reads LQKENI. The CDR3 consists of 16 residues. CDR3 sequence: CASSRPTGEGGNTIYF. In DNA form, the CDR3 reads TGTGCCAGCTCACGCCCGACAGGGGAAGGAGGAAACACCATATATTTT.

V is TRBV12-3 or TRBV12-4 and J is TRBJ2-3; D gene uncertain. V lost 2 bases to trimming and J lost 0 bases, with 9 bases between them. The CDR3 is 15 residues long. CDR3 nucleotides: TGTGCCAGCAGTTTATACGGAACTAGCACAGATACGCAGTATTTT. This sequence encodes CASSLYGTSTDTQYF.

This sequence joins TRBV25-1 and TRBJ2-3; the D gene is possibly TRBD1 (6 bases). The CDR3 is 14 amino acids. The germline V gene has CDR1 MGHDK and CDR2 SYGVNS. V lost 7 bases, J lost 1 base, and 12 bases lay in between. As DNA, the CDR3 is TGTGCCAGCACATCAGGGGCTGGCACAGATACGCAGTATTTT. The encoded protein is CASTSGAGTDTQYF.

This chain uses TRBV11-3 with TRBJ2-3; D uncertain. CDR3 length equals 13 residues. V was cut by 1 base and J by 6 bases, with 8 bases left in between. CDR1 and CDR2 from the germline V gene are SGHNT and YENEEA. The CDR3 DNA follows: TGTGCCAGCAGCTTAGTCTGGGCGGATACGCAGTATTTT. It specifies CASSLVWADTQYF.

This clonotype was detected many times. The chain is built from TRBV4-1 and TRBJ1-1, with TRBD1 identical over 7 bases. V lost 0 bases, J lost 4 bases, and 5 bases stayed unmatched. The germline CDR1 and CDR2 sequences are MGHRA and YSYEKL. The CDR3 is made up of 15 amino acids. The CDR3 region is CASSQDQSGGTEAFF. In nucleotides, the CDR3 is TGCGCCAGCAGCCAAGATCAGTCAGGGGGCACTGAAGCTTTCTTT.

There are a few counts of this clonotype. J is TRBJ2-2 and V is TRBV11-3; no firm D call. CDR1 and CDR2 from the germline V gene are SGHNT and YENEEA. V dropped 1 base and J dropped 8 bases, with 17 bases sitting between them. The CDR3 totals 16 residues. Written as DNA, the CDR3 is TGTGCCAGCAGCTTAGGATACCTCCCAGGACCGGGGGAGCTGTTTTTT. Amino acid sequence: CASSLGYLPGPGELFF.

A few counts support this clonotype. This chain uses TRBV30 with TRBJ2-5; TRBD2 matches 9 bases. V gave up 1 base and J gave up 3 bases; unmatched junction bases: 6. Germline values: CDR1 GTSNPN, CDR2 SVGIG (reference sequence). This CDR3 contains 15 residues. The CDR3 coding sequence is TGTGCCTGGAGTGCTAAGACTAGCGGTGAAGAGACCCAGTACTTC. Protein: CAWSAKTSGEETQYF.

In this sample, this clonotype turned up many times. The V gene is TRBV7-6, the J gene TRBJ2-1; the D gene is possibly TRBD2 (5 bases). CDR1 SGHVS and CDR2 FNYEAQ come from the germline V gene. The CDR3 covers 16 residues. V was shortened by 1 base and J by 0 bases, with 10 bases between the two germline ends. CDR3 amino acids: CASSLEEAASYNEQFF. In nucleotides, the CDR3 is TGTGCCAGCAGCTTAGAGGAAGCGGCCTCCTACAATGAGCAGTTCTTC.

This clonotype was counted only a few times. V and J are TRBV4-3 and TRBJ1-6; D gene unclear. This CDR3 is built from 15 residues. V lost 1 base, J lost 6 bases, and 10 bases lay in between. The germline V gene has CDR1 LGHNA and CDR2 YSLEER. CDR3: CASSQGLSSNSPLHF. DNA of the CDR3: TGCGCCAGCAGCCAAGGTCTCAGCTCTAATTCACCCCTCCACTTT.

This clonotype was detected only a few times. The rearrangement links TRBV15 to TRBJ2-3; no clear D gene. Trimming left V 1 base short and J 2 bases short, with 10 bases between. The germline V gene has CDR1 LNHNV and CDR2 YYDKDF (reference sequence). The CDR3 loop spans 15 amino acids. DNA of the CDR3: TGTGCCACCAGCAGAGTGGGAACGGCCACAGATACGCAGTATTTT. It yields the protein CATSRVGTATDTQYF.

The rearrangement links TRBV7-8 to TRBJ2-7; D gene unclear. CDR1 and CDR2 from the germline V gene are SGHVS and FQNEAQ. V lost 1 base and J lost 2, with 6 bases in between. This CDR3 spans 13 amino acids. The CDR3 loop reads CASSLVPPYEQYF. In DNA form, the CDR3 reads TGTGCCAGCAGCTTAGTACCCCCCTACGAGCAGTACTTC.

The chain links TRBV18 to TRBJ2-1; no reliable D call. The ends were cut back, 4 bases at V and 8 bases at J, with 12 bases in the middle. The germline CDR1 and CDR2 sequences are KGHSH and LQKENI. This CDR3 region has 13 residues. The CDR3 spells CASSRDSGYEQFF. The CDR3 DNA reads TGTGCCAGCTCACGGGATTCGGGCTATGAGCAGTTCTTC.

The sample holds many counts of this clonotype. The chain is built from TRBV4-1 and TRBJ1-1, with unresolved D. The CDR3 spans 14 residues. V was shortened by 2 bases and J by 6 bases, with 13 bases between the two germline ends. CDR1 is MGHRA, CDR2 YSYEKL, per germline. The CDR3: CASSQRTQSPEAFF. In DNA form, the CDR3 reads TGCGCCAGCAGCCAACGGACTCAGAGCCCTGAAGCTTTCTTT.

This clonotype was observed a handful of times. V gene TRBV4-3 combines with J gene TRBJ2-1; either TRBD1 or TRBD2 may supply D (7 bases each). Germline loops: CDR1 LGHNA, CDR2 YSLEER. Trimming pared 3 bases from V and 9 bases from J, leaving 21 bases between. The CDR3 is 16 amino acids. This CDR3 is CASSHSRGRGSGEQFF. Here the CDR3 DNA reads TGCGCCAGCAGCCATTCTAGGGGGCGGGGGTCGGGTGAGCAGTTCTTC.

This clonotype occurred a few times. This sequence joins TRBV4-1 and TRBJ1-1, with D tentatively TRBD1 (6 bases). CDR1 MGHRA and CDR2 YSYEKL come from the germline V gene. V lost 0 bases to trimming and J lost 3 bases, with 11 bases between them. The CDR3 covers 15 residues. The CDR3 DNA is TGCGCCAGCAGCCAAGATAACAGGGAGTACACTGAAGCTTTCTTT. It specifies CASSQDNREYTEAFF.

V usage is TRBV9 and J usage is TRBJ2-2; no reliable D call. In germline, CDR1 is SGDLS, CDR2 YYNGEE. The V end lost 2 bases, the J end lost 6 bases, and 11 bases lay between the germline ends. The CDR3 has 14 amino acids. Here the CDR3 DNA reads TGTGCCAGCAGCGTCGCAGGAAATGCCGGGGAGCTGTTTTTT. It is translated as CASSVAGNAGELFF.

This clonotype was observed a handful of times. This chain connects TRBV6-5 to TRBJ2-7; unclear D gene. This CDR3 has 12 residues. Germline V lookup: CDR1 MNHEY, CDR2 SVGAGI. Deletions cut 2 bases from V and 5 bases from J, with 7 bases between. DNA of the CDR3: TGTGCCAGCAGTTACGCCGGAAACGAGCAGTACTTC. This translates into CASSYAGNEQYF.

This clonotype has a handful of counts. The chain joins TRBV24-1 to TRBJ2-7, with D possibly being TRBD2 (5 bases). The V end was cut by 2 bases, the J end by 5 bases, with 9 bases between. The CDR3 runs 13 residues. Germline V gene sequence: CDR1 KGHDR, CDR2 SFDVKD. This CDR3 reads CATSDWAGDEQYF. The DNA of the CDR3 is TGTGCCACCAGTGATTGGGCCGGGGACGAGCAGTACTTC.

This sequence joins TRBV27 and TRBJ2-3; 12 bases map to TRBD1. Germline assignment: CDR1 MNHEY and CDR2 SMNVEV (reference sequence). V lost 6 bases and J lost 8; bases outside the gene matches: 15. CDR3 length: 17 amino acids. CDR3 protein: CASSPSRGTGGFGTQYF. In DNA form, the CDR3 reads TGTGCCAGCAGCCCTAGCCGCGGGACAGGGGGCTTTGGTACGCAGTATTTT.

This clonotype was observed a few times. This chain links TRBV7-9 with TRBJ2-1, with 8 bases fitting TRBD1. Looked up from germline, CDR1 is SEHNR and CDR2 is FQNEAQ (reference sequence). V lost 4 bases, J lost 0 bases, and 5 bases stayed unmatched. This CDR3 is built from 16 residues. In DNA form, the CDR3 reads TGTGCCAGCAGCTCCCTTGGACAGGGCTCCTACAATGAGCAGTTCTTC. Translated: CASSSLGQGSYNEQFF.

The V and J genes are TRBV24-1 and TRBJ2-3; TRBD1 might be the D (5 bases). V gave up 4 bases and J gave up 1 base, with 11 bases separating them. Germline lookup yields CDR1 KGHDR and CDR2 SFDVKD. CDR3 length: 15 residues. The CDR3 region has the DNA TGTGCCACCAGTGAAATCCGCAGGGGCACAGATACGCAGTATTTT. This encodes CATSEIRRGTDTQYF.